This T cell receptor (beta chain) was identified during a study of blood T cells in healthy people across ages. General study points: Age showed a roughly linear inverse relationship with TCR beta diversity per million T cells. Estimates based on one million T cells were treated as lower bounds.

This clonotype has more than one count but fewer than ten. What it recognizes is unknown. Through a sample-barcoded 5' primer and a J-beta primer mix, a second PCR was run for about 6 to 11 cycles. CDR3-containing paired-end reads numbered at least 3 million in each sample. TCRdb re-called the 5' RACE reads with MiXCR, one entry per CDR3 protein. Among about 1.7 million distinct CDR3 sequences listed, over 25% were seen once. Specimen: blood. The receptor was derived from a woman aged 25 to 39 in good health.

Here the CDR3 reads CAISPRDSYNSPLHF. CDR3 coding DNA: TGTGCCATCAGCCCCCGGGACAGTTATAATTCACCCCTCCACTTT. This rearrangement joins TRBV10-3 to TRBJ1-6; 7 bases agree with TRBD1. This CDR3 region has 15 residues. Germline loops: CDR1 ENHRY, CDR2 SYGVKD. J was trimmed by 4 bases and V by 6 bases; bases with no gene match: 6.